This section outlines one T cell receptor (beta chain) sequence together with its context. Its target antigen remains unknown. There are no base qualities to consult, and no much larger clone falls within one base. This record comes from a study of brain T cells in children with intractable seizures (dated by TCRdb to the early 2020s). At the level of the whole study: A NanoString immunology panel was first used to screen resected brain tissue from roughly 53 pediatric epilepsy surgery cases for immune gene transcripts. Among the roughly 12 selected surgery cases, pre-surgery blood was additionally sequenced for eight, leaving four cases with brain tissue only. The research as a whole found: Sequencing depth differed between pre- and post-surgery blood, so clones missing from the pre-surgery sample may reflect undersampling. Viral specificity was inferred solely from CDR3 sequence similarity, and the HCMV serostatus of the patients was not known.

TCR beta chain sequences were generated from genomic DNA using the immunoSEQ assay. Under the source paper's analysis protocol: Any CDR3 sequence that did not begin with the conserved framework cysteine at position 104 was removed by hand. Clonality was calculated as one minus the normalized Shannon's Diversity Index, with values ranging from 0 (maximal diversity) to 1 (oligoclonal). Chi-squared comparison-of-proportions tests assessed whether the same CDR3 differed in frequency between samples, such as brain versus blood. Public clonotypes were found by searching immuneACCESS, and the VDJdb browser was used to assess similarity to known antiviral clonotypes. This is the immuneACCESS table as TCRdb keeps it, with only in-frame sequences that have V and J called. A part of the clones is gone; compared with another copy, unresolved V genes explain less than half, and the rest is unexplained. That table supplies the V and J calls and clone size; D and trimming were determined from the DNA. This sample comprises around 340,000 clones, about 93% of them detected only once. The ten largest clones represent about 5.8% of the sample.

Read against the paper, the sample's time point label means: blood from clinic visit 5 months post-surgery; TSC patient then seizure free. The surgery cases with the highest brain T cell transcript signatures were chosen for TCR beta chain sequencing of brain tissue, and also of blood when blood was available. Prior to surgery, the patients had been treated with at least one anti-epileptic drug. TCR-sequenced patients were children with drug-resistant epilepsy due to tuberous sclerosis complex, focal cortical dysplasia, Rasmussen encephalitis or hemimegalencephaly. The Monarch genomic DNA purification kit was used to extract bulk genomic DNA from unsorted brain tissue and from whole blood. Taken from the germline V gene, the CDR1 and CDR2 loops are SGHRS and YFSETQ. At the junction V is shortened by 7 bases and J by 6 bases; bases outside the gene matches: 10. Reading from cysteine to phenylalanine, the CDR3 counts 14 amino acids. Just CDR3 DNA is preserved here, 42 bases in frame from base 1.

The sequence came from a boy younger than two with tuberous sclerosis and intractable seizures. The chain is assembled from TRBV5-1 and TRBJ1-1; TRBD1 matches 9 bases in the middle. The specimen comprised peripheral blood, sampled about 5 months after surgery. The CDR3 amino acid sequence is: CASGMTGGKAEAFF. DNA sequence: TGCGCCAGCGGTATGACAGGGGGAAAAGCTGAAGCTTTCTTT.